These 32 T cell receptor beta chains came from one sample sequenced in a study of T cell responses to AZD1222 COVID-19 vaccine. The protocol was immunoSEQ multiplex PCR, while the TCRdb copy is restricted to in-frame clones and leaves out a portion. The sample has more than 100,000 clones, 87% seen once. The material was peripheral blood, obtained on day 0 of AZD1222 vaccination. The origin of the receptors is an adult in good health.

V gene TRBV20-1 combines with J gene TRBJ1-2; the D gene is possibly TRBD1 (5 bases). This CDR3 is 11 amino acids long. In germline, CDR1 is DFQATT, CDR2 SNEGSKA (reference sequence). Trimming shortened V by 7 bases and J by 7 bases, and 13 bases separated the two germline ends. CDR3 residues: CSVGTPFGYTF. The CDR3 nucleotides are TGCAGTGTAGGGACCCCGTTTGGCTACACCTTC.

The gene calls are TRBV28 and TRBJ1-5; 11 bases align to TRBD1. Germline trimming cut 6 bases from V and 2 bases from J; bases unmatched to any gene: 3. Germline V CDR1 and CDR2: MDHEN, SYDVKM. The CDR3 consists of 15 residues. The CDR3, as DNA: TGTGCCAGCAGAGGACAGGGGGCCGGCAATCAGCCCCAGCATTTT. It codes for CASRGQGAGNQPQHF.

V is TRBV4-1 and J is TRBJ1-2; a possible D gene is TRBD1 (5 bases). The CDR3 is made up of 15 amino acids. The germline CDR1 and CDR2 sequences are MGHRA and YSYEKL. Trimming removed 0 bases from V and 3 bases from J, with 11 bases in between. CDR3 nucleotide sequence: TGCGCCAGCAGCCAAGAGCGGGGAGGGGACTATGGCTACACCTTC. It specifies CASSQERGGDYGYTF.

This clone has a single count. The rearrangement links TRBV28 to TRBJ1-2; TRBD1 aligns across 8 bases. Germline V gene lookup returns CDR1 MDHEN and CDR2 SYDVKM. CDR3 length: 14 amino acids. Trimming cost V 2 bases and J 4 bases; bases outside gene matches: 3. CDR3 sequence (DNA): TGTGCCAGCAGTTTACCCACAGGGGGCTATGGCTACACCTTC. Encoded protein: CASSLPTGGYGYTF.

The V gene is TRBV2, the J gene TRBJ1-6; possibly TRBD1 for D (6 bases). Deletions cut 9 bases from V and 11 bases from J, with 17 bases between. The germline V gene has CDR1 SNHLY and CDR2 FYNNEI. CDR3 length equals 13 residues. The CDR3 reads CASGATGWPPLHF. The DNA of the CDR3 is TGTGCCAGTGGTGCGACAGGCTGGCCACCCCTCCACTTT. Supplemented by reference TRBV2 and TRBJ1-6, the full variable domain reads EPEVTQTPSHQVTQMGQEVILRCVPISNHLYFYWYRQILGQKVEFLVSFYNNEISEKSEIFDDQFSVERPDGSNFTLKIRSTKLEDSAMYFCASGATGWPPLHFGNGTRLTVT.

This chain uses TRBV28 with TRBJ2-3, with D tentatively TRBD2 (5 bases). CDR1 is MDHEN and CDR2 is SYDVKM in the germline V gene. CDR3 length equals 15 residues. V was clipped by 3 bases and J by 1 base, with 11 bases between them. CDR3 in amino acids: CASSLAGSRTDTQYF. The DNA of the CDR3 is TGTGCCAGCAGTTTGGCGGGTTCACGCACAGATACGCAGTATTTT.

The chain uses TRBV7-2 and TRBJ2-5; D unresolved. From germline, CDR1 is SGHTA and CDR2 FQGNSA. The V and J ends lost 5 bases and 5 bases respectively, with 18 bases between them. The CDR3 extends over 15 amino acids. CDR3 nucleotides: TGTGCCAGCAGCGGCTCGTCGGTATGGGTGGAGACCCAGTACTTC. Its translation: CASSGSSVWVETQYF.

CDR3 sequence reads: CASSLARFRGGGDTQYF. CDR3 coding DNA: TGTGCCAGCAGCTTGGCCAGGTTCAGGGGCGGGGGAGATACGCAGTATTTT. The rearrangement joins TRBV5-8 to TRBJ2-3; D might be TRBD2 (7 bases). Trimming stripped 0 bases from V and 5 bases from J, with 19 bases between. Per germline, CDR1 SGHTS and CDR2 YDEGEE. The CDR3 totals 17 residues.

The chain carries TRBV28 and TRBJ2-7; D not certain. The CDR3 totals 13 residues. The V gene's germline CDR1 is MDHEN and CDR2 SYDVKM. V shed 7 bases and J shed 0 bases, with 10 bases lying between them. CDR3 DNA sequence: TGTGCCAGCACCACGTCCAGCTCCTACGAGCAGTACTTC. Its protein is CASTTSSSYEQYF. The full variable domain, in which reference TRBV28 and TRBJ2-7 provide the parts outside the CDR3, is DVKVTQSSRYLVKRTGEKVFLECVQDMDHENMFWYRQDPGLGLRLIYFSYDVKMKEKGDIPEGYSVSREKKERFSLILESASTNQTSMYLCASTTSSSYEQYFGPGTRLTVT.

This clone was counted a single time. This chain joins TRBV27 and TRBJ2-1, with a tentative D call TRBD1 (6 bases). The V gene lost 2 bases and the J gene lost 9 bases, with 14 bases spanning the gap. The CDR3 length is 14 residues. Per the germline V gene, CDR1 is MNHEY and CDR2 is SMNVEV (reference sequence). CDR3 protein: CASSLRAGAREQFF. For the CDR3, the DNA is TGTGCCAGCAGTTTAAGGGCAGGGGCCCGTGAGCAGTTCTTC.

V and J are TRBV2 and TRBJ1-2; TRBD1 aligns across 8 bases. CDR3 length equals 13 residues. With V trimmed by 7 bases and J by 6 bases, 7 bases remained unmatched. The germline V gene encodes CDR1 SNHLY and CDR2 FYNNEI. The CDR3 coding sequence is TGTGCCAGCACCCGGGACAGGTCCGATGGCTACACCTTC. Its protein is CASTRDRSDGYTF.

The chain combines TRBV6-6 with TRBJ1-6; no firm D call. Germline V gene data show CDR1 as MNHNY and CDR2 as SVGAGI (reference sequence). V lost 6 bases to trimming and J lost 7 bases, with 4 bases between them. The length of the CDR3 is 11 residues. The CDR3 loop is CASSSNSPLHF. DNA of the CDR3: TGTGCCAGCAGCTCAAATTCACCCCTCCACTTT.

V and J are TRBV29-1 and TRBJ2-1; D possibly corresponds to TRBD1 (7 bases). The CDR3 has 13 residues. Trimming removed 7 bases from V and 2 bases from J, with 12 bases in between. The germline V gene has CDR1 SQVTM and CDR2 ANQGSEA. For the CDR3, the DNA is TGCAGCGCCGGAGGGGGCACCTACAATGAGCAGTTCTTC. Its translation: CSAGGGTYNEQFF.

The V call is TRBV12-3 or TRBV12-4, the J call TRBJ1-5; D not resolved. Between the trimmed V and J ends, which lost 6 bases and 6 bases, there was a span of 12 bases. The length of the CDR3 is 13 residues. CDR3 nucleotide sequence: TGTGCCAGCAGGGCGCTTGGGAGTCAGCCCCAGCATTTT. Translating gives CASRALGSQPQHF.

CDR3 in DNA: TGCGCCAGCAGCCTGACAGGGAACGCCTATGGCTACACCTTC. It is translated as CASSLTGNAYGYTF. The chain recombines TRBV5-1 with TRBJ1-2; 7 bases are shared with TRBD1. The V and J ends lost 4 bases and 4 bases, in that order; junction bases with no gene match: 7. CDR1 SGHRS and CDR2 YFSETQ come from the germline V gene. The CDR3 has 14 residues. Together with reference TRBV5-1 and TRBJ1-2, the CDR3 gives the full variable domain: KAGVTQTPRYLIKTRGQQVTLSCSPISGHRSVSWYQQTPGQGLQFLFEYFSETQRNKGNFPGRFSGRQFSNSRSEMNVSTLELGDSALYLCASSLTGNAYGYTFGSGTRLTVV.

This chain joins TRBV14 and TRBJ2-2; D not resolved. Germline V gene lookup returns CDR1 SGHDN and CDR2 FVKESK. This CDR3 is 17 amino acids long. V was cut by 2 bases and J by 6 bases, with 19 bases left in between. The CDR3 region is CASSQLFGRPQSGELFF. The CDR3 DNA reads as TGTGCCAGCAGCCAATTATTCGGCAGGCCACAATCCGGGGAGCTGTTTTTT.

J is TRBJ2-3 and V is TRBV9, with 9 bases lining up with TRBD2. The CDR3 has 17 amino acids. Germline assignment: CDR1 SGDLS and CDR2 YYNGEE. The trim removed 3 bases at V and 5 bases at J, leaving 13 bases unmatched. This chain's CDR3 is CASSAGDSGGDRDTQYF. The CDR3 nucleotides are TGTGCCAGCAGCGCTGGGGATAGCGGGGGCGACCGAGATACGCAGTATTTT.

This clone was seen a handful of times. The chain has TRBV28 and TRBJ1-4; 7 bases are a match to TRBD1. The CDR3 runs to 18 residues. Per germline, CDR1 MDHEN and CDR2 SYDVKM. After removal of 3 bases from V and 0 bases from J, the junction contained 10 bases not matched to a gene. The CDR3 DNA is TGTGCCAGCAGTTTTCTGACAGGGAGGATGGCAACTAATGAAAAACTGTTTTTT. Protein sequence: CASSFLTGRMATNEKLFF.

The V call is TRBV18, the J call TRBJ1-5, with 9 bases identical to TRBD1. This CDR3 comprises 16 residues. The J segment lost 0 bases and the V segment lost 3 bases, leaving 3 bases of the junction unmatched. Germline loops: CDR1 KGHSH, CDR2 LQKENI. CDR3 nucleotides: TGTGCCAGCTCACCGGGGACAGGGCCTAGCAATCAGCCCCAGCATTTT. This gives the protein CASSPGTGPSNQPQHF. Full variable domain (outside the CDR3, taken from reference TRBV18 and TRBJ1-5): NAGVMQNPRHLVRRRGQEARLRCSPMKGHSHVYWYRQLPEEGLKFMVYLQKENIIDESGMPKERFSAEFPKEGPSILRIQQVVRGDSAAYFCASSPGTGPSNQPQHFGDGTRLSIL.

The V and J genes are TRBV7-9 and TRBJ2-1; TRBD2 aligns across 9 bases. The CDR3 has 19 amino acids. Germline CDR1 is SEHNR and CDR2 is FQNEAQ (reference sequence). V lost 5 bases and J lost 0; bases outside the gene matches: 14. CDR3 in DNA: TGTGCCAGCAGCCAGGGGAGACTAGCGGCCGAAAGCTCCTACAATGAGCAGTTCTTC. Translation gives CASSQGRLAAESSYNEQFF.

The V call is TRBV28, the J call TRBJ1-6, with 7 bases identical to TRBD1. The CDR3 consists of 15 residues. The germline CDR1 and CDR2 sequences are MDHEN and SYDVKM. J gave up 10 bases and V 6 bases, and 12 bases lay outside the gene matches. The CDR3 protein is CASSLPVAGGSPLHF. The CDR3, as DNA: TGTGCCAGCAGCCTACCGGTGGCAGGGGGATCACCCCTCCACTTT.

This clone was seen a single time. The V gene is TRBV5-4, the J gene TRBJ1-3, with 8 bases fitting TRBD1. This CDR3 is built from 15 residues. Germline lookup yields CDR1 SGHNT and CDR2 YYREEE (reference sequence). Germline trimming cut 3 bases from V and 2 bases from J; bases unmatched to any gene: 4. CDR3 sequence (DNA): TGTGCCAGCAGCTCGGGACAGGCCCCTGGAAACACCATATATTTT. Amino acid sequence: CASSSGQAPGNTIYF.

V gene TRBV30 combines with J gene TRBJ1-2, with D maybe TRBD1 (5 bases). The V end lost 4 bases, the J end lost 8 bases, and 17 bases lay between the germline ends. This CDR3 spans 13 amino acids. From germline, CDR1 is GTSNPN and CDR2 SVGIG (reference sequence). CDR3: CAWTLGDLLGYTF. The CDR3 DNA reads as TGTGCCTGGACCCTTGGGGACTTACTGGGCTACACCTTC.

The rearrangement joins TRBV2 to TRBJ1-5; 8 bases line up with TRBD1. The CDR3 has 14 amino acids. CDR1 SNHLY and CDR2 FYNNEI come from the germline V gene. The V segment lost 4 bases and the J segment 1 base; nucleotides outside the gene matches: 0. The CDR3 DNA sequence: TGTGCCAGCAGTGGACAGGGGAGCAATCAGCCCCAGCATTTT. Protein: CASSGQGSNQPQHF.

The chain couples TRBV18 to TRBJ2-7; the match to TRBD2 covers 8 bases. The CDR3 length is 15 residues. Germline V lookup: CDR1 KGHSH, CDR2 LQKENI. V gave up 0 bases and J gave up 7 bases; unmatched junction bases: 8. This chain's CDR3 is CASSPPSGAGGEQYF. The CDR3 DNA is TGTGCCAGCTCACCACCTAGCGGGGCAGGAGGGGAGCAGTACTTC.

Here the CDR3 DNA reads TGTGCCACCCGGGACATGGTCTCTGGGGCCAACGTCCTGACTTTC. Protein sequence: CATRDMVSGANVLTF. This chain uses TRBV2 with TRBJ2-6, with a possible D match to TRBD1 (6 bases). The CDR3 loop spans 15 amino acids. The germline gives CDR1 SNHLY, CDR2 FYNNEI. Between the trimmed V and J ends, which lost 10 bases and 0 bases, there was a span of 13 bases.

This clone appeared a few times. J is TRBJ1-3 and V is TRBV4-2; D remains ambiguous. The ends were cut back, 0 bases at V and 0 bases at J, with 6 bases in the middle. This CDR3 spans 15 amino acids. CDR1 LGHNA and CDR2 YNFKEQ come from the germline V gene. For the CDR3, the DNA is TGTGCCAGCAGCCAAGATGTACACTCTGGAAACACCATATATTTT. Its protein is CASSQDVHSGNTIYF.

The CDR3 loop reads CASSLQTSGGGTDTQYF. CDR3 in DNA: TGCGCCAGCAGCCTCCAGACTAGCGGGGGGGGGACAGATACGCAGTATTTT. The V and J genes are TRBV4-1 and TRBJ2-3, with 14 bases lining up with TRBD2. The CDR3 is 17 residues long. V lost 4 bases and J lost 3; bases outside the gene matches: 6. Germline V gene lookup returns CDR1 MGHRA and CDR2 YSYEKL.

This clone was found a few times. The CDR3 sequence is CAWSVSGQLTTTEAFF. The DNA of the CDR3 is TGTGCCTGGAGTGTCTCCGGACAGTTAACCACTACTGAAGCTTTCTTT. The chain is built from TRBV30 and TRBJ1-1; possibly TRBD1 for D (6 bases). The V end was cut by 0 bases, the J end by 5 bases, with 19 bases between. This CDR3 has 16 residues. Looked up from germline, CDR1 is GTSNPN and CDR2 is SVGIG (reference sequence).

For the CDR3, the DNA is TGCGCCAGCAGCCCGTCGGTGGGGAGCTCCTACAATGAGCAGTTCTTC. Translation gives CASSPSVGSSYNEQFF. This chain connects TRBV5-1 to TRBJ2-1; possibly TRBD2 for D (5 bases). Trimming took 4 bases from V and 0 from J, leaving 14 bases between them. The CDR3 runs to 16 residues. CDR1 is SGHRS, CDR2 YFSETQ, per germline.

The chain combines TRBV27 with TRBJ1-2; 9 nucleotides agree with TRBD1. Germline trimming cut 5 bases from V and 4 bases from J; bases unmatched to any gene: 8. The CDR3 spans 15 residues. The germline gives CDR1 MNHEY, CDR2 SMNVEV (reference sequence). This CDR3 reads CASSQKGQGSYGYTF. CDR3 bases: TGTGCCAGCAGTCAAAAGGGACAGGGAAGCTATGGCTACACCTTC.

The V gene is TRBV7-9, the J gene TRBJ2-3; TRBD2 matches at 15 bases. In germline, CDR1 is SEHNR, CDR2 FQNEAQ (reference sequence). Trimming at V came to 5 bases and at J to 3 bases, leaving 9 bases not matched to a gene. The CDR3 loop spans 18 amino acids. CDR3 sequence: CASSPYGLAGGRTDTQYF. The CDR3 nucleotides are TGTGCCAGCAGCCCATATGGACTAGCGGGGGGGCGGACAGATACGCAGTATTTT.